This TCR beta chain emerged from a study of blood T cells in healthy people across ages. It was with a sample-barcoded 5' primer and a J-beta primer mix that a second PCR of roughly 7 to 12 cycles was run. MiXCR was run by TCRdb on the 5' RACE reads, yielding one entry per CDR3 protein. The sample has nearly 1 million distinct CDR3 sequences, roughly 50% seen once; the top ten hold 20% to 25%. This clonotype has more than one count but fewer than ten. Its antigen is unidentified. The germline CDR1 and CDR2 sequences are SNHLY and FYNNEI. V dropped 6 bases and J dropped 6 bases, with 17 bases sitting between them. CDR3 length: 15 amino acids. Notes on the study in general: It was held that diversity estimates obtained from one million T cells represented underestimates. Higher naive T cell percentage went strongly together with higher TCR beta diversity.

The sequence came from a woman aged 55-69 years in good health. This sequence joins TRBV2 and TRBJ2-2, with D tentatively TRBD1 or TRBD2 (5 bases each). Sequencing input: blood. The CDR3 DNA reads as TGTGCCAGCAGGGACGGGACCAGCAGGGCCGGGGAGCTGTTTTTT. This gives the protein CASRDGTSRAGELFF.